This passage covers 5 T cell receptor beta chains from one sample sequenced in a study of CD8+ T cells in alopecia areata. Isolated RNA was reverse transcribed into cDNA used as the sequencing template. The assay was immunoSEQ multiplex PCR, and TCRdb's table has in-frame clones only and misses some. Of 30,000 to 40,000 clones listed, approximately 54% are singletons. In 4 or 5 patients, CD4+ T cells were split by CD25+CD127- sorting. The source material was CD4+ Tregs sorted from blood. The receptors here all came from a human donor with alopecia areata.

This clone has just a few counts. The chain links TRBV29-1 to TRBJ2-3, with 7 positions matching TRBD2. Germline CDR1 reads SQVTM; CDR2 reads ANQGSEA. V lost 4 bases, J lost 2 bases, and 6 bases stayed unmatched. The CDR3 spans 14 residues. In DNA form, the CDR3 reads TGCAGCGTTGCTGGGGAGGGGAACACAGATACGCAGTATTTT. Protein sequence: CSVAGEGNTDTQYF.

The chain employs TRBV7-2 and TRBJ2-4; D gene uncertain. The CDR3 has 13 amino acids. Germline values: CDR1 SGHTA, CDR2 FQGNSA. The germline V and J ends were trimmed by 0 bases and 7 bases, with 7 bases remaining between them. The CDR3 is CASSLAGYNIQYF. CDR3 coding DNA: TGTGCCAGCAGCTTAGCGGGGTATAACATTCAGTACTTC.

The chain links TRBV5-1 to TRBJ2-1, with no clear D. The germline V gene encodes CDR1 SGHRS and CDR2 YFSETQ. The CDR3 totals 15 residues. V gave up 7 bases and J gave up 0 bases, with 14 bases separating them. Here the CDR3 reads CASGLDGRSYNEQFF. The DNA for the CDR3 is TGCGCCAGCGGCCTGGACGGGCGCTCCTACAATGAGCAGTTCTTC.

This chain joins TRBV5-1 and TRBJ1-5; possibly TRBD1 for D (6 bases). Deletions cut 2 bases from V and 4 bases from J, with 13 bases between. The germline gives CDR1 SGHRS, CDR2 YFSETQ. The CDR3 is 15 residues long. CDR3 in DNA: TGCGCCAGCAGCTTAATCTCAGGGGAGAATCAGCCCCAGCATTTT. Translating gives CASSLISGENQPQHF.

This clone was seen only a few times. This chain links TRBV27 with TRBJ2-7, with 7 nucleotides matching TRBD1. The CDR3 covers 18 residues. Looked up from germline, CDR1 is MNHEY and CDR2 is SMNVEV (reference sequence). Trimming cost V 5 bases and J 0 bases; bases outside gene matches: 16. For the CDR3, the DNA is TGTGCCAGCAGTCTACGACCCACCACAGGGGAAAGCTCCTACGAGCAGTACTTC. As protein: CASSLRPTTGESSYEQYF.